The 9 T cell receptor beta chains reported below all come from one sample, sequenced in a study of blood T cells in healthy people across ages. Sample-barcoded 5' priming and a J-beta primer mix drove a second PCR of roughly 7 to 11 cycles. A single record per CDR3 protein comes from TCRdb applying MiXCR to the 5' RACE reads. Of about 1.4 million distinct CDR3 sequences in the sample, approximately 63% were seen once. The sequenced sample consisted of blood. The receptors come from a man in his late teens or twenties in good health.

Only a few counts were recorded for this clonotype. This chain uses TRBV28 with TRBJ2-5; the D gene is possibly TRBD1 (6 bases). The CDR3 is made up of 13 amino acids. Trimming took 6 bases from V and 6 from J, leaving 14 bases between them. CDR1 is MDHEN and CDR2 is SYDVKM in the germline V gene. CDR3 residues: CASSSRTAQTQYF. The DNA for the CDR3 is TGTGCCAGCAGCAGCAGGACAGCCCAGACCCAGTACTTC.

V is TRBV24-1 and J is TRBJ2-3; D call uncertain. The CDR3 is made up of 11 amino acids. Germline V gene lookup returns CDR1 KGHDR and CDR2 SFDVKD. V was clipped by 6 bases and J by 4 bases, with 4 bases between them. DNA for the CDR3: TGTGCCACCAGTCAGGCAGATACGCAGTATTTT. Translated: CATSQADTQYF.

The chain is built from TRBV4-1 and TRBJ1-1; D is possibly TRBD1 (6 bases). The CDR3 covers 16 residues. The germline V gene encodes CDR1 MGHRA and CDR2 YSYEKL. V lost 4 bases to trimming and J lost 5 bases, with 20 bases between them. The CDR3 DNA follows: TGCGCCAGCAGCCCAGACACGACAGGCCACAGGACTGAAGCTTTCTTT. This encodes CASSPDTTGHRTEAFF.

The chain is built from TRBV5-6 and TRBJ2-7; 7 bases line up with TRBD2. Trimming at V came to 6 bases and at J to 3 bases, leaving 12 bases not matched to a gene. The CDR3 is 15 amino acids. Germline CDR1 SGHDT, CDR2 YYEEEE. The CDR3 reads CASTKVGEGIYEQYF. CDR3 in DNA: TGTGCCAGCACCAAGGTAGGGGAGGGGATCTACGAGCAGTACTTC.

The chain employs TRBV11-2 and TRBJ2-1; possible D gene TRBD2, 5 bases. This CDR3 contains 14 residues. Per the germline V gene, CDR1 is SGHAT and CDR2 is FQNNGV. Trimming cost V 0 bases and J 7 bases, with 10 bases left between them. CDR3 sequence reads: CASSLDGVGNEQFF. The DNA of the CDR3 is TGTGCCAGCAGCTTAGACGGGGTGGGAAATGAGCAGTTCTTC.

The chain is built from TRBV4-3 and TRBJ2-3; D may be TRBD2 (5 bases). CDR3 length equals 15 residues. The germline V gene has CDR1 LGHNA and CDR2 YSLEER. V lost 2 bases and J lost 5, with 14 bases in between. CDR3 DNA sequence: TGCGCCAGCAGCCAACTTCGAGGACTCCGAGATACGCAGTATTTT. Its protein product is CASSQLRGLRDTQYF.

This clonotype was counted between two and nine times. This rearrangement joins TRBV4-1 to TRBJ1-1; D is ambiguous. This CDR3 is built from 14 residues. Germline V gene sequence: CDR1 MGHRA, CDR2 YSYEKL. V lost 4 bases, J lost 3 bases, and 12 bases lay in between. CDR3 bases: TGCGCCAGCAGCCCCCCCAGTGGGGACACTGAAGCTTTCTTT. Protein product: CASSPPSGDTEAFF.

The chain employs TRBV7-9 and TRBJ1-5; D unclear. Germline V gene data show CDR1 as SEHNR and CDR2 as FQNEAQ (reference sequence). The CDR3 is 15 amino acids. V lost 1 base, J lost 0 bases, and 7 bases lay in between. CDR3 nucleotide sequence: TGTGCCAGCAGCTTAGTTGGGAGTAGCAATCAGCCCCAGCATTTT. Protein sequence: CASSLVGSSNQPQHF. The full variable domain, its missing parts supplied by reference TRBV7-9 and TRBJ1-5, is DTGVSQNPRHKITKRGQNVTFRCDPISEHNRLYWYRQTLGQGPEFLTYFQNEAQLEKSRLLSDRFSAERPKGSFSTLEIQRTEQGDSAMYLCASSLVGSSNQPQHFGDGTRLSIL.

V gene TRBV15 combines with J gene TRBJ2-2, with unresolved D. V gave up 3 bases and J gave up 5 bases, with 7 bases separating them. This CDR3 region has 13 residues. Germline V gene lookup returns CDR1 LNHNV and CDR2 YYDKDF (reference sequence). CDR3 coding DNA: TGTGCCACCAGCAGCCTTAGAACCGGGGAGCTGTTTTTT. Translation: CATSSLRTGELFF.